This T cell receptor (beta chain) came from a study of CD8 T cells in Susac syndrome. In this sample, this clonotype turned up a few times. A quantity of about 0.5 to 1 ug RNA underwent reverse transcription using random hexamers. Amplification of the TCR beta CDR3 was carried out by immunoSEQ multiplex PCR, which spanned a total of 54 Vbeta and 13 Jbeta segments. A single record per CDR3 protein comes from TCRdb applying MiXCR to the immunoSEQ multiplex PCR reads. This table has hundreds of thousands of distinct CDR3 sequences, 90% to 95% appearing once. This CDR3 spans 13 amino acids. V lost 5 bases and J lost 7; bases outside the gene matches: 5. CDR1 is SGHVS, CDR2 FQNEAQ, per germline. Purification of the CD8+ and CD4+ T cells relied on negative isolation, and TEMRA cells underwent FACS enrichment.

The chain joins TRBV7-8 to TRBJ1-2; TRBD1 matches 9 bases. Specimen: CD4+ T cells from PBMCs. This clonotype was obtained from a human donor with multiple sclerosis. CDR3 region: CASSPGTGFGYTF. CDR3 nucleotides: TGTGCCAGCAGCCCCGGGACAGGGTTTGGCTACACCTTC.